This T cell receptor beta chain was profiled in a study of blood T cell repertoires in COVID-19 (dated by TCRdb to about 2020). Regarding the complete study: Samples covering the acute and convalescent phases of COVID-19 were provided by collaborators in the United States, Italy and Spain. The prospective study material was composed of cDNA or gDNA derived from T cells, B-cell-depleted T cells, or PBMCs. The samples were drawn from two sources: the first 160 participants of the ongoing ImmuneRACE study, and 1,000 to 1,500 subjects contributed by 6 global collaborators. Where HLA class I and class II types were available, the types were taken from metadata supplied by the sample provider, not from assay-based typing. Sample metadata almost always included a de-identified subject ID, COVID-19 status, age in years and sex. The dataset comprised deeply sampled blood TCRbeta repertoires from subjects exposed to, actively infected with, or recovered from COVID-19. The repertoires were made available in a free public database intended to serve as a resource for research on the immune response to SARS-CoV-2.

Each collaborating institution followed its own protocols to collect whole blood in K2EDTA tubes. For TCRbeta analysis, collaborators shipped samples in one of three forms: frozen whole blood, isolated PBMCs, or DNA extracted from either of those sample types. TCRbeta CDR3 regions were amplified from genomic DNA using the immunoSEQ Assay, a bias-controlled multiplex PCR. In the authors' own workflow: The number of nucleated cells in each sample was estimated by amplification of reference gene primers within the assay. Sequence reads were collapsed and filtered to measure the absolute abundance of every unique TCRbeta CDR3 rearrangement. For each sample, productive Simpson clonality was calculated as the square root of Simpson's diversity index over productive rearrangements. Held by TCRdb, this immuneACCESS table contains in-frame sequences only and omits some clones. Under half of the omission traces to an unresolved V gene where checked; the cause of the rest is unknown. Clone size and the V and J calls come from that table; the DNA yielded D and trimming. This sample has under 60,000 clones in its table, and around nine tenths of those were observed once. The ten largest clonotypes hold 3.9% of the sample.

The paper as a whole reports these results and caveats: How much clinical and demographic metadata was included differed by source and by participant, and the metadata was provided uncurated.

About this clone: Its target antigen remains unknown. No base qualities exist here, and no much larger clone lies one base off it.

The sequenced material came from peripheral blood. This TCR derives from a man in his fifties or sixties with acute or convalescent COVID-19.

CDR3 protein: CASSQSSSVEQFF. The sequence in DNA is TGCGCCAGCAGTCAATCGTCTTCGGTGGAGCAGTTCTTC. The chain links TRBV23-1 with TRBJ2-1; too little of a D gene remains to name it. TRBV23-1 has ORF status, its function being uncertain. There are 13 amino acids in the CDR3, from cysteine to phenylalanine inclusive. Only the CDR3 portion is preserved as DNA: 39 bases, with reading frame beginning at the first base. Cut back by 0 bases and 10 bases, the V and J ends lie 10 bases apart.